Sequencing of this TCR beta chain was carried out in a study of blood T cells in healthy people across ages. A second PCR of roughly 7 to 11 cycles used a sample-barcoded 5' primer and a J-beta primer mix. TCRdb used MiXCR to reprocess the 5' RACE reads, holding one entry per CDR3 protein. The sample holds about 830,000 distinct CDR3 sequences, around two thirds seen once. The germline V gene has CDR1 MDHEN and CDR2 SYDVKM. This CDR3 is 15 amino acids long. The V and J ends lost 5 bases and 0 bases respectively, with 11 bases between them. Every donor contributed ten milliliters of peripheral blood by blood draw.

The sequenced material came from blood. The chain carries TRBV28 and TRBJ1-5; the D gene is possibly TRBD1 (5 bases). The sequence derives from a man younger than 40 in good health. CDR3: CASSPPGLSNQPQHF. The CDR3 nucleotides are TGTGCCAGCAGTCCACCAGGGCTTAGCAATCAGCCCCAGCATTTT.